These T cell receptor beta chains were read from a single sample in a study of long-term antiretroviral therapy in people with HIV. Repertoires were generated with immunoSEQ multiplex PCR, while TCRdb's copy carries only in-frame clones and drops some. The sample has tens of thousands of clones; less than 90% are singletons. The sample here was unsorted PBMCs, taken about 5 years before starting antiretroviral therapy. These receptors all stem from a man aged 50 to 60 with HIV. The CDR3 runs from the conserved cysteine through the conserved F or W. D genes are given only for firm matches. The size field is filled for only some rows; it gives once, few, many or a size class.

CDR3 DNA,CDR3 protein,J gene,clone size,V gene,D gene
TGTGCCAGCAGCCCTTTAGATTCTCAGACCCAGTACTTC,CASSPLDSQTQYF,TRBJ2-5,.,TRBV9,.
TGTGCCAGCACCCCTTTTCGGGGTTATGCTGAAGCTTTCTTT,CASTPFRGYAEAFF,TRBJ1-1,.,TRBV6-6,.
TGCGCCAGCAGCTTCCCAGCGGGGGGCAACGAGCAGTACTTC,CASSFPAGGNEQYF,TRBJ2-7,once,TRBV5-1,TRBD2
TGTGCCAGCAGCTTCTCGGGGACCCTCTCTGGAAACACCATATATTTT,CASSFSGTLSGNTIYF,TRBJ1-3,.,TRBV5-4,.
TGTGCCAGCAGCTTTATCCCAGGACAGGGAAGTAACTATGGCTACACCTTC,CASSFIPGQGSNYGYTF,TRBJ1-2,once,TRBV7-9,TRBD1
TGTGCCTGGAGTGTACACAACCGTCAGCCCCAGCATTTT,CAWSVHNRQPQHF,TRBJ1-5,once,TRBV30,.
TGTGCCAGCAGGGCCGGGGCAAACACCATATATTTT,CASRAGANTIYF,TRBJ1-3,.,TRBV2,.
TGCGCCAGCAGCTTGAACAAAAAAAACATTCAGTACTTC,CASSLNKKNIQYF,TRBJ2-4,.,TRBV5-1,.
TGTGCCAGCAGCTTGGACGGCGGGGCCCGGGAGCTGTTTTTT,CASSLDGGARELFF,TRBJ2-2,.,TRBV5-6,.
TGTGCCAGCTCACGACTGGATTCCTACGAGCAGTACTTC,CASSRLDSYEQYF,TRBJ2-7,once,TRBV18,.
TGTGCCAGCAGTGCACAGGGGGGTCTGGGACTGTTTTTT,CASSAQGGLGLFF,TRBJ1-4,.,TRBV6-1,TRBD1
TGCGCCAGCAGCTTTCATACAGGGGGCACTGAAGCTTTCTTT,CASSFHTGGTEAFF,TRBJ1-1,once,TRBV5-1,TRBD1
TGTGCCAGCAGTCCCGGGGGACAGGGGAGTTCCTACGAGCAGTACTTC,CASSPGGQGSSYEQYF,TRBJ2-7,.,TRBV25-1,TRBD1
TGTGCCAGCAGCCCCCATTCGACCACTGAAGCTTTCTTT,CASSPHSTTEAFF,TRBJ1-1,.,TRBV7-2,.
TGTGCCAGCAGCTTATCGGAGGACTCTGGAAACACCATATATTTT,CASSLSEDSGNTIYF,TRBJ1-3,.,TRBV7-3,.
TGTGCCAGCAGCATCCGGGACAGGGGTGCAGATACGCAGTATTTT,CASSIRDRGADTQYF,TRBJ2-3,.,TRBV5-4,TRBD1
TGTGCCAGCAGCTTATACGGAACTTCGGGTGAAGCTTTCTTT,CASSLYGTSGEAFF,TRBJ1-1,.,TRBV7-8,.
TGTGCCAGCAGCCCCAGGACTAGCGGGCGGGAGACCCAGTACTTC,CASSPRTSGRETQYF,TRBJ2-5,.,TRBV5-4,TRBD2
TGTGCCACCAGCAGAGTCGGGGAGAACACTGAAGCTTTCTTT,CATSRVGENTEAFF,TRBJ1-1,.,TRBV15,.
TGTGCCAGTAGTATATTAGGCAGGGGTTCGAACTATGGCTACACCTTC,CASSILGRGSNYGYTF,TRBJ1-2,.,TRBV19,.
TGTGCCAGTAGCCTTATCTTACGTGGCGGGGGCTACACCTTC,CASSLILRGGGYTF,TRBJ1-2,.,TRBV19,.
TGTGCCAGCAGCTTGGGACCAGTAGAGTATTTT,CASSLGPVEYF,TRBJ2-3,.,TRBV7-2,.
TGTGCCAGCAGCAGAGAGTATAGCAATCAGCCCCAGCATTTT,CASSREYSNQPQHF,TRBJ1-5,few,TRBV21-1,.
TGTGCCAGCAGTTTATGGGGGACAGGGGTCCAAGCTTTCTTT,CASSLWGTGVQAFF,TRBJ1-1,.,TRBV27,TRBD1
TGTGCCAGCAGCACCAGACAGGGAACCTACGAGCAGTACTTC,CASSTRQGTYEQYF,TRBJ2-7,.,TRBV7-2,TRBD1
TGTGCCAGCAGCCCAGGCATACGGCCCTACGAGCAGTACTTC,CASSPGIRPYEQYF,TRBJ2-7,.,TRBV27,.
TGTGCCAGCAGTTTACAGGGTGGGGGTTCAAGAGAAAAACTGTTTTTT,CASSLQGGGSREKLFF,TRBJ1-4,.,TRBV27,.
TGTGCCAGCAGCTTACGGTACGAGCAGTACTTC,CASSLRYEQYF,TRBJ2-7,.,TRBV7-2,.
TGCGCCAGCAGCCAAGATGATAGCTACAATGAGCAGTTCTTC,CASSQDDSYNEQFF,TRBJ2-1,.,TRBV4-1,.
TGTGCCATCAGTGATTCGACAGGGAAGGCCAAAAACATTCAGTACTTC,CAISDSTGKAKNIQYF,TRBJ2-4,.,TRBV10-3,TRBD1
TGTGCCAGCTCACCCCTTGGCCGAGCTTCCTATAATTCACCCCTCCACTTT,CASSPLGRASYNSPLHF,TRBJ1-6,once,TRBV18,.
TGTGCCAGCTCACCTGGGGCTATCTACGAGCAGTACTTC,CASSPGAIYEQYF,TRBJ2-7,.,TRBV18,.
TGTGCCAGCAGCTTAGATCCTTTAGGCTACGAGCAGTACTTC,CASSLDPLGYEQYF,TRBJ2-7,.,TRBV11-2,.
TGCGCCAGCAACAACCTAGGGGGGTATGAGCAGTTCTTC,CASNNLGGYEQFF,TRBJ2-1,.,TRBV5-1,.
TGCGCCAGCACCCCATTTTCGACTAGCACAGATACGCAGTATTTT,CASTPFSTSTDTQYF,TRBJ2-3,.,TRBV5-1,.
TGTGCCAGCAGCTTTCCGGGACTAGGGTCGATTGAGACCCAGTACTTC,CASSFPGLGSIETQYF,TRBJ2-5,.,TRBV7-9,TRBD2
TGTGCCAGCAGCGCGCTATCCAGGGGGCGCAGTCCTGAAGCTTTCTTT,CASSALSRGRSPEAFF,TRBJ1-1,.,TRBV9,TRBD1
TGTGCCAGCAGCTCCTGGGGGGGCTCCTACGAGCAGTACTTC,CASSSWGGSYEQYF,TRBJ2-7,.,TRBV5-8,TRBD2
TGTGCCAGCAGCTTGGAAGGGGTAGGAAAACTGTTTTTT,CASSLEGVGKLFF,TRBJ1-4,.,TRBV5-5,.
TGTGCCAGCTCATATCTTACAGGGGAGGCTGGCTACACCTTC,CASSYLTGEAGYTF,TRBJ1-2,.,TRBV18,TRBD1
TGTGCCAGCTCACCACCGGGGGGGCCCATGTACCAAGAGACCCAGTACTTC,CASSPPGGPMYQETQYF,TRBJ2-5,.,TRBV18,.
TGTGCCAGCAGCCTGGGACAGGGGCTTACAGATACGCAGTATTTT,CASSLGQGLTDTQYF,TRBJ2-3,.,TRBV11-3,TRBD1
TGTGCCAGCAGCTCCCGAGGAGGGTGGGACTTTGTTGAAAAACTGTTTTTT,CASSSRGGWDFVEKLFF,TRBJ1-4,.,TRBV7-2,.
TGCGCCAGCAGCTTGTGGGCGGGAGATCAGTATTTT,CASSLWAGDQYF,TRBJ2-3,.,TRBV5-1,TRBD2
TGTGCCAGCAGTTTGTTTAGGACAGGGTCCTACAATGAGCAGTTCTTC,CASSLFRTGSYNEQFF,TRBJ2-1,.,TRBV27,TRBD1
TGTGCCAGCAGCTCACCGGGACAGGGCTACAATGAGCAGTTCTTC,CASSSPGQGYNEQFF,TRBJ2-1,.,TRBV7-9,TRBD1
TGTGCCACCCTCTTCGGGACGACCAATCAGCCCCAGCATTTT,CATLFGTTNQPQHF,TRBJ1-5,.,TRBV6-1,.
TGTGCCAGCAGCCGCGCCGGGAGCTCCTACAATGAGCAGTTCTTC,CASSRAGSSYNEQFF,TRBJ2-1,.,TRBV7-2,.